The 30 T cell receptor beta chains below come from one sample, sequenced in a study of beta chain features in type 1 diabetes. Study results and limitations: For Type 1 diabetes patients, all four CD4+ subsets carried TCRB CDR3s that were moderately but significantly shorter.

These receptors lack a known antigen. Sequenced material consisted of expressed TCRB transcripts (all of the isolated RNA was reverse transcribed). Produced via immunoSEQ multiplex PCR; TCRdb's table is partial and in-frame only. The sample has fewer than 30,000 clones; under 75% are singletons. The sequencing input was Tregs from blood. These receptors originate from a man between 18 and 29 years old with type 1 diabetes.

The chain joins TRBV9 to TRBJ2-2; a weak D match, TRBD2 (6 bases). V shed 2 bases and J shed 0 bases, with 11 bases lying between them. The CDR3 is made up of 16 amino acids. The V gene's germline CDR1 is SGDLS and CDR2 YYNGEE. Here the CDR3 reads CASSVGTGANTGELFF. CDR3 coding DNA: TGTGCCAGCAGCGTGGGGACGGGAGCGAACACCGGGGAGCTGTTTTTT.

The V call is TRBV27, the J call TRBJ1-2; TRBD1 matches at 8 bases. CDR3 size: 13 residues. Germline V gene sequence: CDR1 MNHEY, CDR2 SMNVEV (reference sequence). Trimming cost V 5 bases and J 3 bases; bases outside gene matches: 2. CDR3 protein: CASSPTGDYGYTF. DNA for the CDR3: TGTGCCAGCAGTCCGACAGGGGACTATGGCTACACCTTC.

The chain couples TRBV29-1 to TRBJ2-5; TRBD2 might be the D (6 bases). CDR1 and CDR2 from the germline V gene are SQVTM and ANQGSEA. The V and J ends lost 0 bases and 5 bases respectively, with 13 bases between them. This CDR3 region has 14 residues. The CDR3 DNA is TGCAGCGTTGAAGATCTTGGGGGGAGGGAGACCCAGTACTTC. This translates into CSVEDLGGRETQYF.

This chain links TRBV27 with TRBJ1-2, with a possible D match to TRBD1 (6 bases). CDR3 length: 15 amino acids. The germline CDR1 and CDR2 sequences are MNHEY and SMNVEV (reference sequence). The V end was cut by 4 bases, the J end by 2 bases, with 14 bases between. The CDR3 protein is CASSSPAGANYGYTF. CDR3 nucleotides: TGTGCCAGCAGTTCACCCGCGGGGGCGAACTATGGCTACACCTTC.

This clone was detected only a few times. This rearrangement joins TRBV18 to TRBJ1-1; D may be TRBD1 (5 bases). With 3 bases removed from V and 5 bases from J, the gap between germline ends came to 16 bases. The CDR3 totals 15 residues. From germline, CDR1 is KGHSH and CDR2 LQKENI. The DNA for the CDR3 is TGTGCCAGCTCACCCGGCGGGGCCCACGGGACTGAAGCTTTCTTT. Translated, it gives CASSPGGAHGTEAFF.

The CDR3 DNA reads as TGTGCCAGCAGCTTAACCGGGACAATAAACACTGAAGCTTTCTTT. Translating it yields CASSLTGTINTEAFF. This rearrangement joins TRBV7-2 to TRBJ1-1; possibly TRBD1 for D (6 bases). Trimming removed 2 bases at V and 2 bases at J, with 12 bases between. This CDR3 comprises 15 residues. CDR1 and CDR2 from the germline V gene are SGHTA and FQGNSA.

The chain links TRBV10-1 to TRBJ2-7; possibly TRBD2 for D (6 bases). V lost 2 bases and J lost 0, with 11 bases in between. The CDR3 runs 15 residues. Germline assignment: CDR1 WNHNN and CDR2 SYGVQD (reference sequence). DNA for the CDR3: TGCGCCAGCAGTGAGGGCGGAGGGAGCTCCTACGAGCAGTACTTC. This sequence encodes CASSEGGGSSYEQYF.

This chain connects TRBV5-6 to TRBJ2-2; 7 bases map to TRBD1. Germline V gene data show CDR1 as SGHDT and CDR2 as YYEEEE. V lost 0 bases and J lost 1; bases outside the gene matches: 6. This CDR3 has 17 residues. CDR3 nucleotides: TGTGCCAGCAGCTTGGCCATGACAGGGCGGAACACCGGGGAGCTGTTTTTT. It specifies CASSLAMTGRNTGELFF. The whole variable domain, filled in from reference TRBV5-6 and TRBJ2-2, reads DAGVTQSPTHLIKTRGQQVTLRCSPKSGHDTVSWYQQALGQGPQFIFQYYEEEERQRGNFPDRFSGHQFPNYSSELNVNALLLGDSALYLCASSLAMTGRNTGELFFGEGSRLTVL.

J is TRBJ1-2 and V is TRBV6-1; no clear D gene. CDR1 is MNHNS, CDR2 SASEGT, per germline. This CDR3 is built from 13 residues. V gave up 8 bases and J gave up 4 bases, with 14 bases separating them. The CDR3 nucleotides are TGTGCCAGCCTAAGGACCCGGGGCTATGGCTACACCTTC. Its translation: CASLRTRGYGYTF.

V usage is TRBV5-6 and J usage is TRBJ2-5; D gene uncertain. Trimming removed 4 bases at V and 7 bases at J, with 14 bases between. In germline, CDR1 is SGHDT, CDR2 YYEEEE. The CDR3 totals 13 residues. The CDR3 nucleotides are TGTGCCAGCAGCCTGTGGATAGCCGGGACCCAGTACTTC. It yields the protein CASSLWIAGTQYF.

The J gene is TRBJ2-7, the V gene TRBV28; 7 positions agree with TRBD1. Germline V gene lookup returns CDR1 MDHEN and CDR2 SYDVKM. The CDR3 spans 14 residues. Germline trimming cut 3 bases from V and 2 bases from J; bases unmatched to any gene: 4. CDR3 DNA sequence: TGTGCCAGCAGTTTGGGACAGAGGACCTACGAGCAGTACTTC. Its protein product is CASSLGQRTYEQYF.

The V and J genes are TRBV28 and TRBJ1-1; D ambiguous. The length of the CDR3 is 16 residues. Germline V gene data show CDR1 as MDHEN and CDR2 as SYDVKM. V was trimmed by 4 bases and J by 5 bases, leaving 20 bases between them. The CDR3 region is CASSSTTQRGKTEAFF. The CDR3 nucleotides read TGTGCCAGCAGTTCTACCACCCAACGAGGGAAAACTGAAGCTTTCTTT.

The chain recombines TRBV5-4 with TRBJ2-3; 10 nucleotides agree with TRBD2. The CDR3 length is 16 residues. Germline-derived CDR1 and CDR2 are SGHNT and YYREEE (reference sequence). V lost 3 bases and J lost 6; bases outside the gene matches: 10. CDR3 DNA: TGTGCCAGCAGCTGGGCGAGCGGGAGGGCCTTGGATACGCAGTATTTT. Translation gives CASSWASGRALDTQYF.

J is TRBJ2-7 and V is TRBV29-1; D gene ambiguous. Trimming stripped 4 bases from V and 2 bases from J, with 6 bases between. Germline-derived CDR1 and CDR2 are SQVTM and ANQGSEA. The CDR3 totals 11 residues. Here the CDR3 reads CSVVQTYEQYF. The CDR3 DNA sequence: TGCAGCGTTGTGCAGACCTACGAGCAGTACTTC.

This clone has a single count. The CDR3 loop reads CATSTRGYGTGELFF. The CDR3 nucleotides are TGTGCCACCTCCACGCGAGGGTACGGAACCGGGGAGCTGTTTTTT. The chain couples TRBV19 to TRBJ2-2; D is possibly TRBD2 (5 bases). The CDR3 spans 15 residues. Deletions cut 10 bases from V and 5 bases from J, with 20 bases between. Germline V gene lookup returns CDR1 LNHDA and CDR2 SQIVND (reference sequence).

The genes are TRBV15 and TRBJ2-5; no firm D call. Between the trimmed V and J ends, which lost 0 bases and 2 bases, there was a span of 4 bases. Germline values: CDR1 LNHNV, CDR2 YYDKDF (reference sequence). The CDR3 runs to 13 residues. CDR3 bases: TGTGCCACCAGCAGAGATAGACAAGAGACCCAGTACTTC. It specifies CATSRDRQETQYF.

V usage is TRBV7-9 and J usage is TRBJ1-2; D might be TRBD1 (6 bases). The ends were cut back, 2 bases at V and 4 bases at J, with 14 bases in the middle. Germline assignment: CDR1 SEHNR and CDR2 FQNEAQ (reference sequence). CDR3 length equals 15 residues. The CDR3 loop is CASSLSHRVVYGYTF. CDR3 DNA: TGTGCCAGCAGCTTATCTCACAGGGTCGTCTATGGCTACACCTTC.

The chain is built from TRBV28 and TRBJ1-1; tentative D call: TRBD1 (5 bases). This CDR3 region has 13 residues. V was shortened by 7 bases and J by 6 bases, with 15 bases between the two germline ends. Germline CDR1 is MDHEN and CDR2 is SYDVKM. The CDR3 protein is CASKFGGSPEAFF. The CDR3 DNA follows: TGTGCCAGCAAGTTTGGGGGGAGCCCTGAAGCTTTCTTT.

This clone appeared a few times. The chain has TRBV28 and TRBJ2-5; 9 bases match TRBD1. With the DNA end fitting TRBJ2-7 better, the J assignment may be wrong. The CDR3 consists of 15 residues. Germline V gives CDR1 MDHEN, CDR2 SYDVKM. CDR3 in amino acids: CASSAGTGTTYEQYF. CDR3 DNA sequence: TGTGCCAGCAGTGCGGGGACAGGGACTACTTACGAGCAGTACTTC.

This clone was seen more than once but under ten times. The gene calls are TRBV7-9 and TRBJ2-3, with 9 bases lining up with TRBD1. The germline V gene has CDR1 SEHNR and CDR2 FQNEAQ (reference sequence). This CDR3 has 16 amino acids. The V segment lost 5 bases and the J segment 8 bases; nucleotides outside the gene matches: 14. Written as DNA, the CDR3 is TGTGCCAGCAGCACCTCGGACAGGGGCAACTACGGTACGCAGTATTTT. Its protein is CASSTSDRGNYGTQYF.

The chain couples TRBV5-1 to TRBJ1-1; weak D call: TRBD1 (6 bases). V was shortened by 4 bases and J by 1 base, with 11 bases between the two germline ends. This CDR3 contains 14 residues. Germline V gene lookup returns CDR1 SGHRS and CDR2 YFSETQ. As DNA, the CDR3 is TGCGCCAGCAGCCAACAGACAGGGAACACTGAAGCTTTCTTT. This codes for CASSQQTGNTEAFF.

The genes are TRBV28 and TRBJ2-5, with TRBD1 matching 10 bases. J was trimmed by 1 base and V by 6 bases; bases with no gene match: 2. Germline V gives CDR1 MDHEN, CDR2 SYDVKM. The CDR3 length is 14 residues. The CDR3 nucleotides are TGTGCCAGCAGGGACAGGGGGATCCAAGAGACCCAGTACTTC. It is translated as CASRDRGIQETQYF. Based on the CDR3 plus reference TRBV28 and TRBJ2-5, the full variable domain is DVKVTQSSRYLVKRTGEKVFLECVQDMDHENMFWYRQDPGLGLRLIYFSYDVKMKEKGDIPEGYSVSREKKERFSLILESASTNQTSMYLCASRDRGIQETQYFGPGTRLLVL.

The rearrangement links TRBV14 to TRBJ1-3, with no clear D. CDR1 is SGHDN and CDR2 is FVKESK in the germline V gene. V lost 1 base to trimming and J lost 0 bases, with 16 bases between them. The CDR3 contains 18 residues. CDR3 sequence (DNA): TGTGCCAGCAGCCAAGGCGTCGGCAGGCCGCTCTCTGGAAACACCATATATTTT. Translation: CASSQGVGRPLSGNTIYF.

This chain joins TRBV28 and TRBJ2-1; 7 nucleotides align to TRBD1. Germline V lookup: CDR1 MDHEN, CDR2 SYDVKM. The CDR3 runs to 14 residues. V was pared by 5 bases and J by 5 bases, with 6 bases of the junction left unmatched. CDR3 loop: CASSPPDRNNEQFF. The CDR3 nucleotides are TGTGCCAGCAGTCCACCGGACAGGAACAATGAGCAGTTCTTC.

The CDR3 DNA follows: TGTGCCAGCAGCGTACTAGCGACTAACACCGGGGAGCTGTTTTTT. This sequence encodes CASSVLATNTGELFF. The V call is TRBV9, the J call TRBJ2-2; D perhaps matches TRBD2 (6 bases). The V gene's germline CDR1 is SGDLS and CDR2 YYNGEE. The V gene lost 1 base and the J gene lost 2 bases, with 9 bases spanning the gap. The CDR3 extends over 15 amino acids.

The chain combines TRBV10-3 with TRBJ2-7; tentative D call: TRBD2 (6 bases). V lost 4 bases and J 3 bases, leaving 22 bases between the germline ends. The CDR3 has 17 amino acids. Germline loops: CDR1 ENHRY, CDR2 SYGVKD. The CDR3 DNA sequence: TGTGCCATCAGTGGCCCCGGGGGAGCGTCCGGGAGCTACGAGCAGTACTTC. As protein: CAISGPGGASGSYEQYF.

Written as DNA, the CDR3 is TGTGCCAGCTCACCACAAGTTGGCACATACAATGAGCAGTTCTTC. It encodes CASSPQVGTYNEQFF. The chain joins TRBV18 to TRBJ2-1, with unresolved D. Germline values: CDR1 KGHSH, CDR2 LQKENI. This CDR3 spans 15 amino acids. Trimming removed 1 base from V and 4 bases from J, with 11 bases in between. The whole variable domain, filled in from reference TRBV18 and TRBJ2-1, reads NAGVMQNPRHLVRRRGQEARLRCSPMKGHSHVYWYRQLPEEGLKFMVYLQKENIIDESGMPKERFSAEFPKEGPSILRIQQVVRGDSAAYFCASSPQVGTYNEQFFGPGTRLTVL.

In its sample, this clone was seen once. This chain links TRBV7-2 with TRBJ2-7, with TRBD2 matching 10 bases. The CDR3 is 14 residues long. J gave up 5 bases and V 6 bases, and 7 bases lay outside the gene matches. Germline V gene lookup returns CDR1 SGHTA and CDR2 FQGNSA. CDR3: CASSPGTSADEQYF. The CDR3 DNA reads TGTGCCAGCAGTCCCGGGACTAGCGCCGACGAGCAGTACTTC.

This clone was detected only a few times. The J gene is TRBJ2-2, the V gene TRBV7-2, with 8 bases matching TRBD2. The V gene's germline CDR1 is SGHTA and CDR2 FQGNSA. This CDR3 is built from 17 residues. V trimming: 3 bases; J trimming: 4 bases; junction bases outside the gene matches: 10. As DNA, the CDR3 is TGTGCCAGCAGCTTCCGGGGGGGGTATTATACCACCGGGGAGCTGTTTTTT. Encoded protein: CASSFRGGYYTTGELFF.

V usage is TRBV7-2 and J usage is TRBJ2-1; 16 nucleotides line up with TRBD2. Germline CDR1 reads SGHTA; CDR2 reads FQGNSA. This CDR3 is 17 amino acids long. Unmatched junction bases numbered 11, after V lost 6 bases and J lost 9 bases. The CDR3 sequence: CASRTAGTSGGGPEQFF. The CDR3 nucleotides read TGTGCCAGCAGAACCGCCGGGACTAGCGGGGGGGGACCTGAGCAGTTCTTC.